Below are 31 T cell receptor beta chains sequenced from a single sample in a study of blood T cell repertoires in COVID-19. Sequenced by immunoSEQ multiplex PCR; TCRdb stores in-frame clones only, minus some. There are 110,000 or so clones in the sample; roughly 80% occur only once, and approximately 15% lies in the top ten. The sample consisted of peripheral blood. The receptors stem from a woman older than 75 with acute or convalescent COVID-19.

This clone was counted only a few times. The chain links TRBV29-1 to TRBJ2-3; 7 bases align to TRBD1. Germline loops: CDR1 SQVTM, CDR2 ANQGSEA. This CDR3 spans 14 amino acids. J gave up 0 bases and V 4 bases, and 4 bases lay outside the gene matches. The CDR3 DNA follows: TGCAGCGTTGTCGGGGACAGAAGCACAGATACGCAGTATTTT. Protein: CSVVGDRSTDTQYF.

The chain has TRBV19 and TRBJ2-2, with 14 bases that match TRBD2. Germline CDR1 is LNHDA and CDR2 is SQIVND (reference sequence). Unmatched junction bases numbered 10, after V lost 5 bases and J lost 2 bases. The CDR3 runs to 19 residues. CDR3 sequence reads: CASSSKLTSGRANTGELFF. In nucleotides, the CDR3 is TGTGCCAGTAGTTCGAAACTGACTAGCGGGAGGGCCAACACCGGGGAGCTGTTTTTT.

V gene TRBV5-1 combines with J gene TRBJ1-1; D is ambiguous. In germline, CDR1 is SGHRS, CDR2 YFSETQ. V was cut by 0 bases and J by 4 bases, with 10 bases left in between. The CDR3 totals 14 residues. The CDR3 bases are TGCGCCAGCAGCTTGGGATCCGGGAGCACTGAAGCTTTCTTT. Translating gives CASSLGSGSTEAFF.

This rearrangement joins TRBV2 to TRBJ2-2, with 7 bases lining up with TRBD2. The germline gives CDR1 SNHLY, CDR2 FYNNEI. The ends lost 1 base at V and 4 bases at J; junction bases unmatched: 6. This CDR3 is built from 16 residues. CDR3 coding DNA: TGTGCCAGCAGTGAAGAGGGCGGGAGTCTCACCGGGGAGCTGTTTTTT. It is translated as CASSEEGGSLTGELFF. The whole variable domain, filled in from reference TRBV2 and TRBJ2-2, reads EPEVTQTPSHQVTQMGQEVILRCVPISNHLYFYWYRQILGQKVEFLVSFYNNEISEKSEIFDDQFSVERPDGSNFTLKIRSTKLEDSAMYFCASSEEGGSLTGELFFGEGSRLTVL.

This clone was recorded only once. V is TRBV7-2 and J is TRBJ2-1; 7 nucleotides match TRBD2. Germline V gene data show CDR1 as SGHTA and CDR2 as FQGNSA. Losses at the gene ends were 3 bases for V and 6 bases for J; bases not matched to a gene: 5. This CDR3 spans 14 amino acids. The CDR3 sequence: CASSFAGASNEQFF. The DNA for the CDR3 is TGTGCCAGCAGCTTCGCGGGAGCTAGCAATGAGCAGTTCTTC.

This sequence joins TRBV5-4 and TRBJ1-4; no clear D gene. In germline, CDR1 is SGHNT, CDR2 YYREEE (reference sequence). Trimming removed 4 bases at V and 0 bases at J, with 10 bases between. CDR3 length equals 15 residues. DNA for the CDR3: TGTGCCAGCAGCCCCGACGGAGCAACTAATGAAAAACTGTTTTTT. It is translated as CASSPDGATNEKLFF.

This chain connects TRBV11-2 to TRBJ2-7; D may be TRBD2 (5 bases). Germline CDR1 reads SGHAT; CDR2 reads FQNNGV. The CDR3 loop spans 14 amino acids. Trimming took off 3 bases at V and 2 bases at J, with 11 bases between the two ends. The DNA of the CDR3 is TGTGCCAGCAGCTTGGAGGCTTTTACCTACGAGCAGTACGTC. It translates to CASSLEAFTYEQYV.

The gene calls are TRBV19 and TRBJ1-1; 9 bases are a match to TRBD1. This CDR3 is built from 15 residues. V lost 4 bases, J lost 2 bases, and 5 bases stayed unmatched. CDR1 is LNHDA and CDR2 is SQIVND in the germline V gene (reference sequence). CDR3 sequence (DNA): TGTGCCAGTAGTAATTCGGGACAGGGAAACACTGAAGCTTTCTTT. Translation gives CASSNSGQGNTEAFF.

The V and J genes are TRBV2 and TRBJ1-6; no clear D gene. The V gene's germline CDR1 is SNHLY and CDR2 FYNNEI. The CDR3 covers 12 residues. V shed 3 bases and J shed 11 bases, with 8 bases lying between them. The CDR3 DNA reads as TGTGCCAGCAGTGAGGGCCCTACACCCCTCCACTTT. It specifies CASSEGPTPLHF.

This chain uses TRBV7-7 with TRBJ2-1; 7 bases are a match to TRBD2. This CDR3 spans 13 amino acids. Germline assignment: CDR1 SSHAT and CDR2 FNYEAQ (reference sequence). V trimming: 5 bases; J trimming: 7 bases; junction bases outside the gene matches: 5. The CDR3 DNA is TGTGCCAGCAGCCTGGCTAGCGGAAATGAGCAGTTCTTC. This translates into CASSLASGNEQFF.

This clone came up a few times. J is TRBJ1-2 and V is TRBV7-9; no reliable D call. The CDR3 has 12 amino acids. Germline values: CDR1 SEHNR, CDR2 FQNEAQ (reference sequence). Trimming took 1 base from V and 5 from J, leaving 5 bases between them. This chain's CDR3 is CASSLGLYGYTF. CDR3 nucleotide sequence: TGTGCCAGCAGCTTAGGTTTATATGGCTACACCTTC.

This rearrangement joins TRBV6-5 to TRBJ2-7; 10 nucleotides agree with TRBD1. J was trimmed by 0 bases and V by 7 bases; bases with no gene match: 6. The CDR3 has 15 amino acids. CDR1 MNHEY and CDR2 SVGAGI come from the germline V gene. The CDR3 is CASTSGDRGSYEQYF. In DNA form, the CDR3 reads TGTGCCAGCACATCGGGGGACAGGGGCTCCTACGAGCAGTACTTC.

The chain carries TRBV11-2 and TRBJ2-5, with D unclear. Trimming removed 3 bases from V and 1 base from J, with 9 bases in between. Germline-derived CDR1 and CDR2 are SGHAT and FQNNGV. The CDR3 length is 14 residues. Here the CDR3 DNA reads TGTGCCAGCAGCTTGTTTCTCGGCCAAGAGACCCAGTACTTC. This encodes CASSLFLGQETQYF.

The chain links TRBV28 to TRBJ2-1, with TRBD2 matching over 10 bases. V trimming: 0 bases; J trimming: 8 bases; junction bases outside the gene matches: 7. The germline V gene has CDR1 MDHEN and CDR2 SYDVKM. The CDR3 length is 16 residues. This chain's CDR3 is CASSLWGLARSDEQFF. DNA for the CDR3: TGTGCCAGCAGTTTATGGGGACTAGCGAGGTCCGATGAGCAGTTCTTC.

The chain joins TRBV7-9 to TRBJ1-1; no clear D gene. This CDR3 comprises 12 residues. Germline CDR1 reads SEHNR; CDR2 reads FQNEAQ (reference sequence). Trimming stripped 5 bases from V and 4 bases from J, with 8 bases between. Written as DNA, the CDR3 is TGTGCCAGCAGCCAACAGTTCACTGAAGCTTTCTTT. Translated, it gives CASSQQFTEAFF. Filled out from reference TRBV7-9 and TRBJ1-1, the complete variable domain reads DTGVSQNPRHKITKRGQNVTFRCDPISEHNRLYWYRQTLGQGPEFLTYFQNEAQLEKSRLLSDRFSAERPKGSFSTLEIQRTEQGDSAMYLCASSQQFTEAFFGQGTRLTVV.

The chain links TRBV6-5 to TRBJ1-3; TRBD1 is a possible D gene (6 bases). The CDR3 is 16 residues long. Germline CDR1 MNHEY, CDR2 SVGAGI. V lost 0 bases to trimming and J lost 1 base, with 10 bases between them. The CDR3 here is CASSYSGTRSGNTIYF. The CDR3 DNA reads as TGTGCCAGCAGTTACTCGGGGACAAGGTCTGGAAACACCATATATTTT.

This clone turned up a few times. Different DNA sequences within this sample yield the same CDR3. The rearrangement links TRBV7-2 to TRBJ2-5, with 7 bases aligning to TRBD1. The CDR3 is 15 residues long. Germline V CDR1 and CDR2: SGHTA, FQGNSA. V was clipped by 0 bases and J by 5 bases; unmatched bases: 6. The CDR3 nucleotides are TGTGCCAGCAGCTTAGCCAGGACAGGCGGGGAGACCCAGTACTTC. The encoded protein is CASSLARTGGETQYF.

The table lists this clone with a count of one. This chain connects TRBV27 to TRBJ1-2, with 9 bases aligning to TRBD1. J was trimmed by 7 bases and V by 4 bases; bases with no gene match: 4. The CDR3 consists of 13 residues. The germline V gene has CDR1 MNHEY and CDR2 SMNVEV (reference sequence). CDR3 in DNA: TGTGCCAGCAGTTCTGGGACAGGGTTTGGCTACACCTTC. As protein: CASSSGTGFGYTF.

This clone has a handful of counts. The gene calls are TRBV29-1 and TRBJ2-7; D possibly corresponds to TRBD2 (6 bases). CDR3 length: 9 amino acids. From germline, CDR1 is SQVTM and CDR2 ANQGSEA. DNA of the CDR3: TGCGGCTTGGGGGGCGAGCAGTACTTC. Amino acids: CGLGGEQYF.

In nucleotides, the CDR3 is TGTGCCAGCAGTGAAGGAGGGATATCAACTAATGAAAAACTGTTTTTT. As protein: CASSEGGISTNEKLFF. The rearrangement links TRBV25-1 to TRBJ1-4; unclear D gene. Germline lookup yields CDR1 MGHDK and CDR2 SYGVNS. This CDR3 spans 16 amino acids. V was cut by 2 bases and J by 0 bases, with 10 bases left in between.

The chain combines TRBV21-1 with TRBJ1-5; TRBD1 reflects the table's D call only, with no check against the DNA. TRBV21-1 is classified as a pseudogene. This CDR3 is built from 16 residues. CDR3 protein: CASSKGGQGRNQPQHF. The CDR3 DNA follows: TGTGCCAGCAGCAAAGGGGGACAGGGACGCAATCAGCCCCAGCATTTT.

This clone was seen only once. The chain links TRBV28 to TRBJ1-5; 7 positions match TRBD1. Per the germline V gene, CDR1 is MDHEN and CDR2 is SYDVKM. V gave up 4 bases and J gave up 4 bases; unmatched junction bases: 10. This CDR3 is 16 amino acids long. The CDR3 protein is CASSSSLTGFNQPQHF. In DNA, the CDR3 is TGTGCCAGCAGTTCATCCTTGACAGGGTTTAATCAGCCCCAGCATTTT.

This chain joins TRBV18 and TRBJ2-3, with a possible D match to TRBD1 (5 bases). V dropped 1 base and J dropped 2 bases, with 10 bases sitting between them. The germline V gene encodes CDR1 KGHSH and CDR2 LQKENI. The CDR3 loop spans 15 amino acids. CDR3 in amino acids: CASSPQGSYTDTQYF. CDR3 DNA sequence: TGTGCCAGCTCACCACAGGGGTCGTACACAGATACGCAGTATTTT. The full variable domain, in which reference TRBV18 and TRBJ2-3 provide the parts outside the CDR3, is NAGVMQNPRHLVRRRGQEARLRCSPMKGHSHVYWYRQLPEEGLKFMVYLQKENIIDESGMPKERFSAEFPKEGPSILRIQQVVRGDSAAYFCASSPQGSYTDTQYFGPGTRLTVL.

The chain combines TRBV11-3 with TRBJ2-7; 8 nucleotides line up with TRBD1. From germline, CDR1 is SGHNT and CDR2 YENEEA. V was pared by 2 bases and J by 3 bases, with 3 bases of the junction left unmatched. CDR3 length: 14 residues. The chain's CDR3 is CASSLRTGNYEQYF. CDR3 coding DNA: TGTGCCAGCAGCTTAAGGACAGGGAACTACGAGCAGTACTTC.

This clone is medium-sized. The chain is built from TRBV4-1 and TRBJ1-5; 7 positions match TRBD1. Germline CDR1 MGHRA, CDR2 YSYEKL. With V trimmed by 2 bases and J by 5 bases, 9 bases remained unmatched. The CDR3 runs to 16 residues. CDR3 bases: TGCGCCAGCAGCCAACACCCAGTTGACAGGGATCAGCCCCAGCATTTT. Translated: CASSQHPVDRDQPQHF.

CDR3 protein: CASSARVTNYGYTF. CDR3 DNA sequence: TGTGCCAGCAGTGCCCGGGTTACTAACTATGGCTACACCTTC. The chain recombines TRBV2 with TRBJ1-2; D not certain. Germline V gene sequence: CDR1 SNHLY, CDR2 FYNNEI. The CDR3 extends over 14 amino acids. V was trimmed by 4 bases and J by 0 bases, leaving 9 bases between them.

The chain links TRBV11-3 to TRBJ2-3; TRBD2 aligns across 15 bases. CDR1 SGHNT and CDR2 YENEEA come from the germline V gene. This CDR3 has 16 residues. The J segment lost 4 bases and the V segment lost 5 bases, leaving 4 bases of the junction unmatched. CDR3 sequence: CASSLGTSGRSDTQYF. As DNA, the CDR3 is TGTGCCAGCAGCCTGGGGACTAGCGGGAGGTCAGATACGCAGTATTTT.

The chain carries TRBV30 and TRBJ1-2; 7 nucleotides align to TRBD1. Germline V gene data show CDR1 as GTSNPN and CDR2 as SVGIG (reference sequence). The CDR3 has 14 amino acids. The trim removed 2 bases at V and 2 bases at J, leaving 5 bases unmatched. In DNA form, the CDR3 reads TGTGCCTGGAGTAGACCGGGACAGAACTATGGCTACACCTTC. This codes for CAWSRPGQNYGYTF.

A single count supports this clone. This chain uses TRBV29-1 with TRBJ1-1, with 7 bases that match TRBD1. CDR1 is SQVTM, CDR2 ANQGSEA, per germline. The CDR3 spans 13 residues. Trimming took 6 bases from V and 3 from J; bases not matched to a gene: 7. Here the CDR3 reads CSVRQGYYTEAFF. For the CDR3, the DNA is TGCAGCGTCAGACAGGGATATTACACTGAAGCTTTCTTT.

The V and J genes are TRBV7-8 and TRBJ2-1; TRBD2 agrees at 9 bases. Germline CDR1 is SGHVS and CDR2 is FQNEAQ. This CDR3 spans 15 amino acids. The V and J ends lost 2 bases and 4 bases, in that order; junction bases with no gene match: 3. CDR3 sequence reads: CASSLPSGAYNEQFF. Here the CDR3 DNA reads TGTGCCAGCAGCTTACCTAGCGGGGCGTACAATGAGCAGTTCTTC.

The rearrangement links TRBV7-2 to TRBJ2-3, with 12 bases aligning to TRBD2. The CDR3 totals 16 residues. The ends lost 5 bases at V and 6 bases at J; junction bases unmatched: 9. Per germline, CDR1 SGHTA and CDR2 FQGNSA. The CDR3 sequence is CASSPRTSGKTDTQYF. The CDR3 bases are TGTGCCAGCAGCCCGAGGACTAGCGGGAAAACGGATACGCAGTATTTT.